The source of this TCR beta chain is a study of T-cell reconstitution after alpha-beta-depleted transplantation in children. The V gene lost 1 base and the J gene lost 5 bases, with 8 bases spanning the gap. Germline CDR1 and CDR2: SGHTA and FQGNSA. This CDR3 has 13 amino acids. Library preparation (for TCRbeta) was performed with unique molecular identifiers. MiXCR, run by TCRdb on the PCR reads, gives a single entry per CDR3 protein. The sample lists some 300,000 distinct CDR3 sequences, 10% occurring once. The chain couples TRBV7-2 to TRBJ2-5, with D hard to call. The receptor was isolated from a human donor who donated a stem cell graft to a child with acute lymphoblastic leukemia. Sequences were derived from PBMCs from the stem cell graft donor, sampled from the stem cell graft. The CDR3 DNA reads as TGTGCCAGCAGCTTAGGAGTGAGTGAGACCCAGTACTTC. Amino acids: CASSLGVSETQYF.